A selection of T cell receptor beta chains follows, all from one sample in a study of blood T cell repertoires in COVID-19. Assay: immunoSEQ multiplex PCR; the TCRdb copy retains only in-frame clones and omits some. The sample comprises tens of thousands of clones, around 82% of which are singletons, and under 50% rests with the top ten. The sample consisted of peripheral blood. These receptors came from a woman at least 80 years old with active or convalescent COVID-19. Each CDR3 is given with its conserved first and last residue. The D gene is left open where the match is weak. The size of a clone is reported for some rows only, either as once, few or many, or as a class for expanded clones.

>TRBV4-1|NA|TRBJ1-5|NA
CASSQDTGISNQPQHF
TGCGCCAGCAGCCAAGATACGGGGATTAGCAATCAGCCCCAGCATTTT
>TRBV4-1|TRBD1|TRBJ1-1|NA
CASRRTGGSEAFF
TGCGCCAGCAGGCGGACAGGGGGTAGTGAAGCTTTCTTT
>TRBV7-8|TRBD1|TRBJ1-6|once
CASSFGQGNSPLHF
TGTGCCAGCAGCTTCGGACAGGGAAATTCACCCCTCCACTTT
>TRBV7-2|TRBD2|TRBJ2-1|NA
CASSLYLAGGNEQFF
TGTGCCAGCAGCTTATACCTAGCGGGAGGTAATGAGCAGTTCTTC
>TRBV2|NA|TRBJ2-1|NA
CASSEGGPWDNAYNEQFF
TGTGCCAGCAGTGAGGGCGGTCCCTGGGACAACGCTTACAATGAGCAGTTCTTC
>TRBV12-3/TRBV12-4|NA|TRBJ1-2|few
CASSLRENYGYTF
TGTGCCAGCAGTTTACGGGAGAACTATGGCTACACCTTC
>TRBV6-1|NA|TRBJ1-5|NA
CASSEGPGSNQPQHF
TGTGCCAGCAGTGAAGGGCCAGGAAGCAATCAGCCCCAGCATTTT
>TRBV15|TRBD1|TRBJ2-1|NA
CATSRSDRDYNEQFF
TGTGCCACCAGCAGAAGTGACAGGGATTACAATGAGCAGTTCTTC
>TRBV6-2/TRBV6-3|TRBD1|TRBJ2-7|NA
CASSPYPGQGLYEQYF
TGTGCCAGCAGTCCGTACCCGGGACAGGGGTTATACGAGCAGTACTTC
>TRBV3-1/TRBV3-2|NA|TRBJ1-6|NA
CASSQGQFNSPLHF
TGTGCCAGCAGCCAAGGACAGTTCAATTCACCCCTCCACTTT